These T cell receptor beta chains were read from a single sample in a study of cytomegalovirus exposure and HLA in healthy donors. Method: immunoSEQ multiplex PCR; TCRdb's copy keeps in-frame clones and lacks some. The table has about 140,000 clones, about 79% seen once. The sequenced material came from PBMCs. The receptors stem from a female donor in good health and CMV-seropositive. Each CDR3 is given with its conserved first and last residue. A D gene is named only where the DNA matches it firmly. Clone size is stated in some rows and not others, as once, few, many or a class when expanded.

DNA | CDR3 | size | D | J | V
TGTGCCTGGAGTGTGAATAGGGACTATAACAATGAGCAGTTCTTC | CAWSVNRDYNNEQFF | NA | TRBD2 | TRBJ2-1 | TRBV30
TGTGCTAGCAGCTTAGGTTACGCGACAAGCTATGGCTACACCTTC | CASSLGYATSYGYTF | NA | NA | TRBJ1-2 | TRBV11-2
TGTGCCAGCTCACTTAAAAGAGTGACTAGCGGGAGGACAGATACGCAGTATTTT | CASSLKRVTSGRTDTQYF | few | TRBD2 | TRBJ2-3 | TRBV18
TGTGCCAGCAGTGGCACTAGCGGGACGACCTACGAGCAGTACTTC | CASSGTSGTTYEQYF | NA | TRBD2 | TRBJ2-7 | TRBV6-1
TGTGCCAGCAGTTACTCGGCTAGCGGGCTCCAAGAGACCCAGTACTTC | CASSYSASGLQETQYF | few | TRBD2 | TRBJ2-5 | TRBV6-5
TGTGCCAGCAGCTTAATAGGGGCGACTAGCACAGATACGCAGTATTTT | CASSLIGATSTDTQYF | NA | NA | TRBJ2-3 | TRBV11-2
TGTGCCAGTAGGACAGGGAATCACGGCTACAATGAGCAGTTCTTC | CASRTGNHGYNEQFF | once | TRBD1 | TRBJ2-1 | TRBV19
TGTGCCACCAGCACAGATACGGGATCTGGGAATTCACCCCTCCACTTT | CATSTDTGSGNSPLHF | medium-sized | NA | TRBJ1-6 | TRBV15
TGTGCCAGCAGCGGGACAGATGGAACCGGCTACACCTTC | CASSGTDGTGYTF | NA | TRBD1 | TRBJ1-2 | TRBV2
TGTGCCAGCAGCTTAGACAGGGAAGCAAACACCATATATTTT | CASSLDREANTIYF | NA | NA | TRBJ1-3 | TRBV7-9
TGTGCCGTAAGTAGCGCAGATACGCAGTATTTT | CAVSSADTQYF | NA | NA | TRBJ2-3 | TRBV10-3
TGTGCCAGCTCTCGGGGACAGGGGGGCACAGATACGCAGTATTTT | CASSRGQGGTDTQYF | NA | TRBD1 | TRBJ2-3 | TRBV18
TGTGCCAGCAGTTATCAGGGCACCTATGGCTACACCTTC | CASSYQGTYGYTF | few | NA | TRBJ1-2 | TRBV6-5
TGTGCCAGCAGTGAATTCCGCGGCGGGGCGGCAGAGACCCAGTACTTC | CASSEFRGGAAETQYF | NA | NA | TRBJ2-5 | TRBV6-1
TGTGCTACGTATTTCGGGTCGGGTACAGATACGCAGTATTTT | CATYFGSGTDTQYF | NA | NA | TRBJ2-3 | TRBV7-2
TGTGCCAGCAGCCTTGACAGGGACACTGAAGCTTTCTTT | CASSLDRDTEAFF | NA | TRBD1 | TRBJ1-1 | TRBV11-3
TGTGCCAGCAGCTTAGATGCGGGGAGGCGGTATGGCTACACCTTC | CASSLDAGRRYGYTF | NA | NA | TRBJ1-2 | TRBV7-2
TGTGCCAGCAGGACTAGCGCCTTTTCAGATACGCAGTATTTT | CASRTSAFSDTQYF | NA | TRBD2 | TRBJ2-3 | TRBV7-9
TGTGCCAGCGTAAAACAGGGGTCCGGGGCCAACGTCCTGACTTTC | CASVKQGSGANVLTF | NA | TRBD1 | TRBJ2-6 | TRBV28
TGTGCCAGCAGCTCCTTAATCCGGGACAGGGGACAGTACTTC | CASSSLIRDRGQYF | NA | TRBD1 | TRBJ2-7 | TRBV5-6
TGTGCCAGCAGCCCGGGTGGTCTGAGCACAGATACGCAGTATTTT | CASSPGGLSTDTQYF | NA | NA | TRBJ2-3 | TRBV7-2
TGTGCCTGGAGTGTACCTGGGCTAGCGGGAATCACCGGGGAGCTGTTTTTT | CAWSVPGLAGITGELFF | once | TRBD2 | TRBJ2-2 | TRBV30